This TCR beta chain was captured in a study of T-cell memory formation after mild COVID-19. TCRdb processed the 5' RACE reads anew with MiXCR; each CDR3 protein has one entry. The data contain just over 400,000 distinct CDR3 sequences, less than 25% of them singletons. Trimming removed 3 bases from V and 3 bases from J, with 15 bases in between. CDR3 length: 15 residues. In germline, CDR1 is SGHRS, CDR2 YFSETQ. The sequence derives from an adult woman who had mild COVID-19 (a few samples of this study predate the infection). Cell type and time point are not known. The sample comprised PBMCs or a T cell subset sorted from them (not recorded which). The rearrangement links TRBV5-1 to TRBJ2-5; perhaps TRBD1 as D (6 bases). The CDR3 sequence: CASSSRTAKKETQYF. CDR3 coding DNA: TGCGCCAGCAGCTCCCGGACAGCGAAAAAAGAGACCCAGTACTTC. Using reference TRBV5-1 and TRBJ2-5 for the parts outside the CDR3, the full variable domain is KAGVTQTPRYLIKTRGQQVTLSCSPISGHRSVSWYQQTPGQGLQFLFEYFSETQRNKGNFPGRFSGRQFSNSRSEMNVSTLELGDSALYLCASSSRTAKKETQYFGPGTRLLVL.